Below, 27 T cell receptor beta chains from the same sample are listed, as sequenced in a study of T cells in Graves' hyperthyroidism and ophthalmopathy (dated by TCRdb to the late 2010s). The protocol used for the library was multiplex PCR. The sequencer was an Illumina HiSeq 2000. Amplification of TCR beta CDR3 regions was carried out from RNA transcripts. A first-round RT-PCR of the TCR CDR3 used the HTBI primer set with the Qiagen OneStep RT-PCR kit. TCRdb redid the processing of the public reads, applying fastp at Q25 and MiXCR, and retained in-frame beta chains. Entries that share a CDR3 protein sequence are merged under the most common genes and DNA. This sample is represented by about 720,000 distinct CDR3 sequences; about 17% of them were singletons. Together, the top ten hold about a sixth of the sample. Input material: blood. These receptors were collected from a woman aged 45-65 years with Graves' hyperthyroidism that later progressed to Graves' ophthalmopathy.

This clonotype was observed at least ten times. This chain connects TRBV3-1 to TRBJ1-6; D remains unclear. Germline V gene data show CDR1 as LGHDT and CDR2 as YNNKEL (reference sequence). V lost 5 bases to trimming and J lost 5 bases, with 7 bases between them. The CDR3 spans 13 residues. The CDR3 DNA reads as TGTGCCAGCAGCGATGTGGATAATTCACCCCTCCACTTT. This encodes CASSDVDNSPLHF.

This clonotype was counted at least ten times. This chain joins TRBV6-1 and TRBJ2-5; D is ambiguous. CDR3 length: 15 amino acids. V was pared by 3 bases and J by 5 bases, with 16 bases between. In germline, CDR1 is MNHNS, CDR2 SASEGT. CDR3 nucleotide sequence: TGTGCCAGCAGTGACTCAGCGACCTCCGGGGAGACCCAGTACTTC. It specifies CASSDSATSGETQYF.

This clonotype was found many times. The chain uses TRBV13 and TRBJ1-1, with D unresolved. With 1 base removed from V and 5 bases from J, the gap between germline ends came to 8 bases. Germline V gene data show CDR1 as PRHDT and CDR2 as FYEKMQ (reference sequence). This CDR3 spans 13 amino acids. This CDR3 is CASSLAGFTEAFF. The CDR3 nucleotides are TGTGCCAGCAGCTTAGCGGGGTTTACTGAAGCTTTCTTT.

The rearrangement joins TRBV29-1 to TRBJ2-3; 11 positions match TRBD2. J was trimmed by 4 bases and V by 1 base; bases with no gene match: 7. Per germline, CDR1 SQVTM and CDR2 ANQGSEA. The length of the CDR3 is 16 residues. The CDR3 DNA sequence: TGCAGCGTTGAAGCCAATAGCGGGGGGGCTGCAGATACGCAGTATTTT. Encoded protein: CSVEANSGGAADTQYF.

CDR3 DNA: TGTGCCAGCAGCCAAGGAAGACAGGGATACACCGGGGAGCTGTTTTTT. Its protein is CASSQGRQGYTGELFF. V usage is TRBV6-1 and J usage is TRBJ2-2, with TRBD1 matching over 7 bases. This CDR3 has 16 residues. Trimming cost V 6 bases and J 3 bases; bases outside gene matches: 10. CDR1 is MNHNS, CDR2 SASEGT, per germline.

The sample holds many counts of this clonotype. The genes are TRBV3-1 and TRBJ2-1; D is perhaps TRBD1 or TRBD2 (5 bases each). The CDR3 runs 17 residues. V lost 0 bases and J lost 0, with 12 bases in between. Germline assignment: CDR1 LGHDT and CDR2 YNNKEL (reference sequence). The CDR3: CASSQDPGRSSYNEQFF. For the CDR3, the DNA is TGTGCCAGCAGCCAAGACCCGGGACGGAGCTCCTACAATGAGCAGTTCTTC.

In this sample, this clonotype turned up many times. The chain couples TRBV3-1 to TRBJ1-1; TRBD1 aligns across 9 bases. This CDR3 has 12 residues. Germline V CDR1 and CDR2: LGHDT, YNNKEL (reference sequence). V gave up 7 bases and J gave up 5 bases; unmatched junction bases: 2. CDR3 nucleotides: TGTGCCAGCAAGGACAGGGGAACTGAAGCTTTCTTT. It yields the protein CASKDRGTEAFF. The full variable domain, rest sourced from reference TRBV3-1 and TRBJ1-1, is DTAVSQTPKYLVTQMGNDKSIKCEQNLGHDTMYWYKQDSKKFLKIMFSYNNKELIINETVPNRFSPKSPDKAHLNLHINSLELGDSAVYFCASKDRGTEAFFGQGTRLTVV.

The rearrangement uses TRBV2 and TRBJ2-3, with D possibly matching TRBD1 (5 bases). The J call is doubtful: the DNA matches TRBJ1-5 better. The germline CDR1 and CDR2 sequences are SNHLY and FYNNEI. CDR3 length: 14 residues. The CDR3 coding sequence is TGTGCCAGCAGTGTCAGGGTTAGCACAGATACGCAGCATTTT. It yields the protein CASSVRVSTDTQHF.

This clonotype has ten or more counts. The CDR3 protein is CASSLGGLSTEAFF. CDR3 coding DNA: TGTGCCAGCAGCTTGGGAGGGTTGAGCACTGAAGCTTTCTTT. The V and J genes are TRBV7-9 and TRBJ1-1; D remains unclear. The CDR3 spans 14 residues. V lost 3 bases to trimming and J lost 4 bases, with 12 bases between them. Germline CDR1 and CDR2: SEHNR and FQNEAQ (reference sequence).

This clonotype was observed at least ten times. The chain links TRBV20-1 to TRBJ2-3, with TRBD2 matching 11 bases. Germline CDR1 DFQATT, CDR2 SNEGSKA (reference sequence). The V gene end was trimmed by 5 bases and the J gene end by 5 bases; junction bases not matched to a gene: 9. The length of the CDR3 is 15 residues. As DNA, the CDR3 is TGCAGTGCTCTAACGCGACTAGCGGGGTTAGATACGCAGTATTTT. It yields the protein CSALTRLAGLDTQYF.

The chain carries TRBV24-1 and TRBJ2-7, with D maybe TRBD2 (5 bases). Between the trimmed V and J ends, which lost 2 bases and 3 bases, there was a span of 7 bases. This CDR3 comprises 13 residues. The germline gives CDR1 KGHDR, CDR2 SFDVKD. The CDR3 DNA sequence: TGTGCCACCAGTGATTCACGGGGCTACGAGCAGTACTTC. As protein: CATSDSRGYEQYF.

This clonotype was found many times. CDR3 sequence: CASSRWTGGLETQYF. The CDR3 bases are TGTGCCAGCAGCCGCTGGACAGGGGGCCTGGAGACCCAGTACTTC. V is TRBV12-3 or TRBV12-4 and J is TRBJ2-5; TRBD1 matches 11 bases. V lost 6 bases and J lost 5; bases outside the gene matches: 8. This CDR3 spans 15 amino acids.

The chain is built from TRBV12-3 or TRBV12-4 and TRBJ1-1, with 7 bases matching TRBD1. V dropped 6 bases and J dropped 1; count of bases not matched to a gene: 8. The CDR3 consists of 15 residues. The CDR3, as DNA: TGTGCCAGCAGGCCCTGGGGACAGAGGAACACTGAAGCTTTCTTT. It encodes CASRPWGQRNTEAFF.

Comment on this clonotype: This may come from a read error, since a much larger clone is one base off. The chain joins TRBV12-3 or TRBV12-4 to TRBJ1-2; D perhaps matches TRBD1 (6 bases). The CDR3 contains 17 residues. Here the CDR3 reads CASSEALWGAVGYGFTF. As DNA, the CDR3 is TGTGCCAGCAGTGAGGCCCTATGGGGGGCGGTAGGCTATGGCTTCACCTTC.

The chain recombines TRBV25-1 with TRBJ2-3; TRBD2 might be the D (5 bases). The germline gives CDR1 MGHDK, CDR2 SYGVNS. The CDR3 contains 15 residues. With 4 bases removed from V and 5 bases from J, the gap between germline ends came to 16 bases. CDR3 in amino acids: CASSVNLIGGDTQYF. In nucleotides, the CDR3 is TGTGCCAGCAGTGTAAATTTAATCGGAGGAGATACGCAGTATTTT.

The chain is built from TRBV29-1 and TRBJ1-1; tentatively, D is TRBD1 (6 bases). CDR3 size: 17 residues. The V gene's germline CDR1 is SQVTM and CDR2 ANQGSEA. This CDR3 reads CRAGKWVQGLRGTEAFF. As DNA, the CDR3 is TGCAGGGCCGGAAAGTGGGTACAGGGTCTGAGGGGCACTGAAGCTTTCTTT.

This clonotype has more than one count but fewer than ten. The genes are TRBV5-5 and TRBJ2-1; D uncertain. CDR1 is SGHKS, CDR2 YYEKEE, per germline (reference sequence). Trimming removed 2 bases at V and 6 bases at J, with 6 bases between. The CDR3 loop spans 12 amino acids. CDR3 DNA: TGTGCCAGCAGCTTTTTGTTCAATGAGCAGTTCTTC. Translating gives CASSFLFNEQFF.

The V and J genes are TRBV4-1 and TRBJ1-1; D is uncertain. The CDR3 sequence is 13 residues long. The germline V gene has CDR1 MGHRA and CDR2 YSYEKL. With 0 bases removed from V and 5 bases from J, the gap between germline ends came to 7 bases. The CDR3 sequence is CASSQDWRTEAFF. Here the CDR3 DNA reads TGCGCCAGCAGCCAAGATTGGAGGACTGAAGCTTTCTTT.

This clonotype was recorded at least ten times. The V call is TRBV11-2, the J call TRBJ2-3, with TRBD1 identical over 9 bases. Trimming at V came to 3 bases and at J to 2 bases, leaving 3 bases not matched to a gene. The CDR3 is made up of 15 amino acids. Per the germline V gene, CDR1 is SGHAT and CDR2 is FQNNGV. DNA for the CDR3: TGTGCCAGCAGCTTTTGGGACAGGGACACAGATACGCAGTATTTT. It translates to CASSFWDRDTDTQYF.

The chain is built from TRBV6-1 and TRBJ2-2; 7 nucleotides line up with TRBD1. The CDR3 runs to 15 residues. Germline V gives CDR1 MNHNS, CDR2 SASEGT. V lost 5 bases, J lost 4 bases, and 7 bases stayed unmatched. CDR3 nucleotides: TGTGCCAGCAGTTCAAAACCAGGGGGCACCGGGGAGCTGTTTTTT. Its translation is CASSSKPGGTGELFF.

As to this clonotype: A single base separates this from a much larger clone, so it may be a read error. The chain has TRBV11-2 and TRBJ2-1; possibly TRBD2 for D (5 bases). The CDR3 contains 14 residues. Germline lookup yields CDR1 SGHAT and CDR2 FQNNGV. V lost 3 bases to trimming and J lost 9 bases, with 15 bases between them. The CDR3 is CASSFDQLGSEQFF. The CDR3 nucleotides are TGTGCCAGCAGCTTCGATCAGCTGGGGAGTGAGCAGTTCTTC.

This clonotype occurred many times. The genes are TRBV12-3 or TRBV12-4 and TRBJ1-5; tentative D call: TRBD1 (5 bases). There are 13 residues in the CDR3. Trimming left V 2 bases short and J 6 bases short, with 8 bases between. CDR3 DNA sequence: TGTGCCAGCAGTTTATCGGGGACTCAGCCCCAGCATTTT. This translates into CASSLSGTQPQHF.

This clonotype came up many times. The chain employs TRBV3-1 and TRBJ1-5; D not resolved. This CDR3 contains 14 residues. CDR1 and CDR2 (germline): LGHDT, YNNKEL (reference sequence). Trimming took off 0 bases at V and 5 bases at J, with 8 bases between the two ends. This CDR3 reads CASSQDPAYQPQHF. The CDR3 DNA reads as TGTGCCAGCAGCCAAGATCCAGCGTATCAGCCCCAGCATTTT.

This clonotype was recorded at least ten times. V gene TRBV7-2 combines with J gene TRBJ2-1, with 10 positions matching TRBD2. Germline V CDR1 and CDR2: SGHTA, FQGNSA. CDR3 size: 16 residues. The ends lost 5 bases at V and 3 bases at J; junction bases unmatched: 7. Written as DNA, the CDR3 is TGTGCCAGCAGCCCCCAAGCGGGGGGGGACTACAATGAGCAGTTCTTC. This translates into CASSPQAGGDYNEQFF.

This clonotype was found a few times. The chain has TRBV11-3 and TRBJ1-3; D remains ambiguous. The V end was cut by 5 bases, the J end by 4 bases, with 18 bases between. CDR1 SGHNT and CDR2 YENEEA come from the germline V gene. The CDR3 covers 16 residues. The CDR3 reads CASSPGPVKLGNTIYF. The CDR3 coding sequence is TGTGCCAGCAGCCCCGGGCCGGTAAAGCTAGGAAACACCATATATTTT. Looking up the rest from reference TRBV11-3 and TRBJ1-3 gives the full variable domain: EAGVVQSPRYKIIEKKQPVAFWCNPISGHNTLYWYLQNLGQGPELLIRYENEEAVDDSQLPKDRFSAERLKGVDSTLKIQPAELGDSAVYLCASSPGPVKLGNTIYFGEGSWLTVV.

This clonotype was observed a few times. This chain connects TRBV10-3 to TRBJ2-3; TRBD2 matches at 10 bases. V was clipped by 4 bases and J by 6 bases; unmatched bases: 10. Germline CDR1 ENHRY, CDR2 SYGVKD. The CDR3 runs to 16 residues. This CDR3 reads CAISASSGGALDTQYF. CDR3 nucleotide sequence: TGTGCCATCAGTGCTTCCAGCGGGGGGGCGTTGGATACGCAGTATTTT.

The V gene is TRBV6-2 or TRBV6-3, the J gene TRBJ2-1; D gene ambiguous. V was trimmed by 6 bases and J by 9 bases, leaving 12 bases between them. This CDR3 has 12 amino acids. Germline-derived CDR1 and CDR2 are MNHEY and SVGEGT. The chain's CDR3 is CASSKGIGEQFF. For the CDR3, the DNA is TGTGCCAGCAGCAAAGGGATCGGTGAGCAGTTCTTC.